Shown below are 20 T cell receptor beta chains from a single sample sequenced in a study of T-cell memory formation after mild COVID-19. TCRdb reprocessed the 5' RACE reads via MiXCR and lists one record per CDR3 protein. The data contain more than 200,000 distinct CDR3 sequences, 15% to 20% of them singletons. Sequences were obtained from PBMCs or a T cell subset sorted from them (not recorded which). All receptors derive from a man younger than 35 who had mild COVID-19 (a few samples of this study predate the infection). Cell type and time point are not known.

V usage is TRBV11-2 and J usage is TRBJ2-1; 9 positions match TRBD2. Trimming took 2 bases from V and 6 from J; bases not matched to a gene: 2. The length of the CDR3 is 14 residues. Germline V gives CDR1 SGHAT, CDR2 FQNNGV. Here the CDR3 reads CASSLRGGVNEQFF. In nucleotides, the CDR3 is TGTGCCAGCAGCTTACGCGGGGGGGTCAATGAGCAGTTCTTC.

This clonotype has more than one count but fewer than ten. The chain joins TRBV11-3 to TRBJ2-1, with D perhaps given as TRBD1 or TRBD2 (5 bases each). V was trimmed by 8 bases and J by 0 bases, leaving 11 bases between them. Germline-derived CDR1 and CDR2 are SGHNT and YENEEA. The CDR3 is 14 amino acids. CDR3 coding DNA: TGTGCCAGCCCGGGGCCAAGCTCCTACAATGAGCAGTTCTTC. Translated, it gives CASPGPSSYNEQFF.

The chain employs TRBV6-6 and TRBJ2-3; TRBD1 aligns across 9 bases. The germline V gene has CDR1 MNHNY and CDR2 SVGAGI (reference sequence). Germline trimming cut 10 bases from V and 2 bases from J; bases unmatched to any gene: 4. This CDR3 contains 13 residues. The CDR3 protein is CATRTGVTDTQYF. DNA for the CDR3: TGTGCCACGAGGACAGGGGTCACAGATACGCAGTATTTT.

This clonotype was observed a few times. This chain joins TRBV2 and TRBJ1-6, with TRBD1 matching 10 bases. The length of the CDR3 is 14 residues. CDR1 is SNHLY, CDR2 FYNNEI, per germline. V was clipped by 9 bases and J by 7 bases; unmatched bases: 6. The CDR3 sequence: CASGTGVGNSPLHF. The CDR3 DNA sequence: TGTGCCAGTGGGACAGGGGTTGGGAATTCACCCCTCCACTTT.

This clonotype showed up just a few times. The chain joins TRBV7-2 to TRBJ2-7; D perhaps matches TRBD2 (6 bases). Germline CDR1 reads SGHTA; CDR2 reads FQGNSA. The CDR3 has 14 amino acids. Trimming took off 5 bases at V and 2 bases at J, with 13 bases between the two ends. The CDR3 bases are TGTGCCAGCAGCCCGGGCGGGGTCCCCTACGAGCAGTACTTC. Protein sequence: CASSPGGVPYEQYF.

This chain uses TRBV6-6 with TRBJ1-1; D remains ambiguous. The CDR3 has 11 residues. Germline assignment: CDR1 MNHNY and CDR2 SVGAGI (reference sequence). Trimming took 8 bases from V and 3 from J, leaving 7 bases between them. CDR3 amino acids: CASYAYTEAFF. The CDR3 DNA follows: TGTGCCAGCTACGCCTACACTGAAGCTTTCTTT.

The chain couples TRBV12-3 or TRBV12-4 to TRBJ1-2; D perhaps matches TRBD1 (6 bases). The CDR3 covers 15 residues. Trimming left V 6 bases short and J 0 bases short, with 14 bases between. The CDR3 reads CASSDRWGANYGYTF. In DNA, the CDR3 is TGTGCCAGCAGCGACAGGTGGGGTGCTAACTATGGCTACACCTTC.

The chain employs TRBV20-1 and TRBJ1-1; D is unresolved. V shed 3 bases and J shed 3 bases, with 11 bases lying between them. The CDR3 spans 13 residues. CDR1 is DFQATT and CDR2 is SNEGSKA in the germline V gene (reference sequence). The CDR3 loop reads CSASPHGDTEAFF. In DNA form, the CDR3 reads TGCAGTGCTAGTCCCCATGGGGACACTGAAGCTTTCTTT.

The chain joins TRBV20-1 to TRBJ1-2; D is undetermined. The CDR3 is 14 residues long. From germline, CDR1 is DFQATT and CDR2 SNEGSKA (reference sequence). V lost 0 bases to trimming and J lost 4 bases, with 12 bases between them. Here the CDR3 reads CSARDSMTGYGYTF. The CDR3 region has the DNA TGCAGTGCTAGAGATTCGATGACGGGCTATGGCTACACCTTC.

The gene calls are TRBV6-5 and TRBJ2-7; D possibly matches TRBD1 or TRBD2 (5 bases each). Trimming shortened V by 2 bases and J by 5 bases, and 16 bases separated the two germline ends. The CDR3 has 15 amino acids. The V gene's germline CDR1 is MNHEY and CDR2 SVGAGI. The CDR3 region has the DNA TGTGCCAGCAGTTACAGCTCCGGGACGCCCCACGAGCAGTACGTC. Protein: CASSYSSGTPHEQYV.

This clonotype was detected ten times or more. This rearrangement joins TRBV7-8 to TRBJ1-1; D is unresolved. Looked up from germline, CDR1 is SGHVS and CDR2 is FQNEAQ. Trimming cost V 4 bases and J 6 bases, with 15 bases left between them. The CDR3 has 14 amino acids. The CDR3 coding sequence is TGTGCCAGCAGCTCCTACAGCGTAAAACCTGAAGCTTTCTTT. Amino acid sequence: CASSSYSVKPEAFF.

This clonotype was detected only a few times. The chain is built from TRBV5-1 and TRBJ2-5; no clear D gene. Trimming stripped 0 bases from V and 2 bases from J, with 8 bases between. Germline V gives CDR1 SGHRS, CDR2 YFSETQ. This CDR3 contains 14 residues. The CDR3 DNA reads as TGCGCCAGCAGCTTGGGTGTAGAACAAGAGACCCAGTACTTC. This codes for CASSLGVEQETQYF.

This clonotype has only a few counts. The chain combines TRBV28 with TRBJ1-3; TRBD1 aligns across 9 bases. This CDR3 contains 14 residues. V trimming: 8 bases; J trimming: 4 bases; junction bases outside the gene matches: 6. CDR1 is MDHEN, CDR2 SYDVKM, per germline. The CDR3 coding sequence is TGTGCCAGCGGGTACAGGGGGCCGGGAAACACCATATATTTT. Encoded protein: CASGYRGPGNTIYF.

The sample holds a few counts of this clonotype. This rearrangement joins TRBV28 to TRBJ2-1; no firm D call. Germline V gene data show CDR1 as MDHEN and CDR2 as SYDVKM. V lost 6 bases and J 6 bases, leaving 12 bases between the germline ends. This CDR3 has 13 amino acids. As DNA, the CDR3 is TGTGCCAGCAGGGCAGCCTCCGCCAATGAGCAGTTCTTC. Protein sequence: CASRAASANEQFF.

The CDR3 here is CASSPNLQEGKLFF. For the CDR3, the DNA is TGCGCCAGCAGCCCGAACCTACAGGAGGGAAAACTGTTTTTT. The V call is TRBV5-1, the J call TRBJ1-4; perhaps TRBD1 as D (5 bases). CDR3 length: 14 residues. The V and J ends lost 4 bases and 10 bases respectively, with 17 bases between them. Germline V CDR1 and CDR2: SGHRS, YFSETQ.

The V call is TRBV20-1, the J call TRBJ1-1; unclear D gene. Trimming left V 5 bases short and J 3 bases short, with 10 bases between. The CDR3 covers 12 residues. Germline V gene data show CDR1 as DFQATT and CDR2 as SNEGSKA (reference sequence). The CDR3 DNA is TGCAGTGCTCCGGAACAGTACACTGAAGCTTTCTTT. Translating it yields CSAPEQYTEAFF.

This chain joins TRBV5-6 and TRBJ1-4; D is unclear. The CDR3 sequence is 14 residues long. Trimming took 0 bases from V and 8 from J, leaving 11 bases between them. The germline V gene has CDR1 SGHDT and CDR2 YYEEEE. The CDR3 loop reads CASSLGTIGEKLFF. The CDR3 nucleotides are TGTGCCAGCAGCTTGGGGACCATAGGGGAAAAACTGTTTTTT.

The rearrangement links TRBV20-1 to TRBJ2-5, with TRBD2 matching 7 bases. J was trimmed by 4 bases and V by 1 base; bases with no gene match: 6. The V gene's germline CDR1 is DFQATT and CDR2 SNEGSKA (reference sequence). This CDR3 comprises 14 residues. CDR3 nucleotide sequence: TGCAGTGCTAGAGTTGGGAGGGTCACAGAGACCCAGTACTTC. Translating it yields CSARVGRVTETQYF.

This clonotype was detected a few times. The rearrangement uses TRBV7-2 and TRBJ2-5; 9 nucleotides agree with TRBD2. Trimming took 5 bases from V and 3 from J; bases not matched to a gene: 4. Germline CDR1 reads SGHTA; CDR2 reads FQGNSA. The CDR3 extends over 14 amino acids. The CDR3 sequence is CASSTLAGKETQYF. CDR3 in DNA: TGTGCCAGCAGCACTCTAGCGGGGAAAGAGACCCAGTACTTC.

The chain recombines TRBV11-2 with TRBJ2-5, with 9 bases lining up with TRBD2. This CDR3 spans 16 amino acids. The V gene's germline CDR1 is SGHAT and CDR2 FQNNGV. With V trimmed by 3 bases and J by 5 bases, 10 bases remained unmatched. CDR3 loop: CASSFSAGGFLETQYF. The CDR3 DNA reads TGTGCCAGCAGCTTCTCGGCGGGGGGGTTCTTGGAGACCCAGTACTTC.